The 30 T cell receptor beta chains below were found in one sample sequenced in a study of response to subunit inactivated influenza vaccine. One entry per CDR3 protein results from TCRdb running MiXCR on the RT-PCR reads. The sample includes hundreds of thousands of distinct CDR3 sequences, approximately 14% of them seen just once. The sample consisted of PBMCs from blood, taken around 14 days before vaccination. These receptor sequences come from a man between 45 and 60 years old who received an inactivated influenza vaccine.

V is TRBV18 and J is TRBJ1-4; 7 bases fit TRBD1. Germline CDR1 KGHSH, CDR2 LQKENI. The CDR3 spans 15 residues. Losses at the gene ends were 3 bases for V and 3 bases for J; bases not matched to a gene: 4. CDR3 amino acids: CASSPQGESNEKLFF. CDR3 nucleotide sequence: TGTGCCAGCTCACCCCAGGGGGAGTCTAATGAAAAACTGTTTTTT.

V usage is TRBV2 and J usage is TRBJ2-1, with a weak D call TRBD2 (5 bases). The CDR3 contains 14 residues. V lost 1 base, J lost 6 bases, and 10 bases lay in between. CDR1 and CDR2 from the germline V gene are SNHLY and FYNNEI. Here the CDR3 reads CASSEGTWGNEQFF. The CDR3 DNA reads as TGTGCCAGCAGTGAAGGGACTTGGGGCAATGAGCAGTTCTTC.

This clonotype was observed at least ten times. This chain uses TRBV7-9 with TRBJ2-1, with D possibly matching TRBD1 (6 bases). There are 15 residues in the CDR3. Trimming removed 1 base from V and 4 bases from J, with 11 bases in between. The V gene's germline CDR1 is SEHNR and CDR2 FQNEAQ (reference sequence). The CDR3 DNA reads TGTGCCAGCAGCTTAGTTGGACAGATATACAATGAGCAGTTCTTC. Its translation: CASSLVGQIYNEQFF.

This chain connects TRBV20-1 to TRBJ2-2; 7 bases match TRBD1. Germline V gene data show CDR1 as DFQATT and CDR2 as SNEGSKA (reference sequence). V dropped 6 bases and J dropped 7; count of bases not matched to a gene: 8. The length of the CDR3 is 13 residues. The DNA of the CDR3 is TGCAGTGCGTCGAGGGGGCTCAACGGGGAGCTGTTTTTT. Amino acids: CSASRGLNGELFF.

This clonotype has a handful of counts. The chain employs TRBV27 and TRBJ2-3, with D possibly being TRBD2 (6 bases). The germline CDR1 and CDR2 sequences are MNHEY and SMNVEV (reference sequence). The CDR3 has 16 residues. V gave up 1 base and J gave up 1 base, with 12 bases separating them. The DNA of the CDR3 is TGTGCCAGCAGTTTATTAGGCGGGAAGGGCACAGATACGCAGTATTTT. Translating gives CASSLLGGKGTDTQYF.

This clonotype has ten or more counts. V gene TRBV7-9 combines with J gene TRBJ2-2; 10 bases agree with TRBD1. The length of the CDR3 is 15 residues. The germline V gene encodes CDR1 SEHNR and CDR2 FQNEAQ (reference sequence). J was trimmed by 7 bases and V by 6 bases; bases with no gene match: 8. The CDR3 protein is CASSEDRGRIGELFF. The CDR3 DNA reads as TGTGCCAGCAGTGAAGACAGGGGGCGTATCGGGGAGCTGTTTTTT.

The chain employs TRBV20-1 and TRBJ1-1; D possibly corresponds to TRBD1 (5 bases). Between the trimmed V and J ends, which lost 0 bases and 11 bases, there was a span of 28 bases. This CDR3 region has 17 residues. The germline gives CDR1 DFQATT, CDR2 SNEGSKA (reference sequence). CDR3 residues: CSARDGGPAGGRRDAFF. CDR3 nucleotide sequence: TGCAGTGCTAGAGATGGGGGACCCGCGGGAGGCAGGCGGGACGCTTTCTTT.

This clonotype was seen at least ten times. The junction shows a germline mismatch at one end, possibly a read error. The chain employs TRBV5-6 and TRBJ1-1; 7 positions match TRBD1. This CDR3 contains 15 residues. Germline V gene lookup returns CDR1 SGHDT and CDR2 YYEEEE. The CDR3 sequence is CASRGKLGRNTEAFF. The CDR3 DNA follows: TGTGCGAGCAGGGGGAAACTGGGGAGGAACACTGAAGCTTTCTTT.

The J gene is TRBJ2-2, the V gene TRBV6-5; TRBD1 or TRBD2 may be the D gene (6 bases each). The CDR3 runs 14 residues. Per the germline V gene, CDR1 is MNHEY and CDR2 is SVGAGI. Trimming left V 2 bases short and J 6 bases short, with 10 bases between. This CDR3 reads CASSYGGPAGELFF. DNA of the CDR3: TGTGCCAGCAGTTACGGGGGGCCTGCCGGGGAGCTGTTTTTT.

A single count supports this clonotype. V and J are TRBV3-1 and TRBJ2-7; tentative D call: TRBD1 (5 bases). V was trimmed by 5 bases and J by 6 bases, leaving 14 bases between them. In germline, CDR1 is LGHDT, CDR2 YNNKEL (reference sequence). The CDR3 consists of 13 residues. CDR3 sequence: CASSSIRGGEQYF. The CDR3 DNA follows: TGTGCCAGCAGCTCGATAAGGGGTGGCGAGCAGTACTTC.

This clonotype was seen a few times. The rearrangement uses TRBV7-9 and TRBJ1-1, with TRBD1 as a possible D gene (6 bases). Trimming stripped 5 bases from V and 4 bases from J, with 20 bases between. Germline CDR1 reads SEHNR; CDR2 reads FQNEAQ (reference sequence). CDR3 length: 16 amino acids. The CDR3 here is CASSTLSGGIVTEAFF. Written as DNA, the CDR3 is TGTGCCAGCAGCACACTATCTGGGGGCATCGTCACTGAAGCTTTCTTT.

There are many counts of this clonotype. The rearrangement uses TRBV7-9 and TRBJ2-1; perhaps TRBD1 as D (7 bases). V was clipped by 2 bases and J by 6 bases, with 11 bases between them. The CDR3 extends over 14 amino acids. Per germline, CDR1 SEHNR and CDR2 FQNEAQ (reference sequence). For the CDR3, the DNA is TGTGCCAGCAGCTTAAGACAGGGAGGCAATGAGCAGTTCTTC. Protein product: CASSLRQGGNEQFF.

V is TRBV4-3 and J is TRBJ2-6; possible D gene TRBD2, 6 bases. Germline assignment: CDR1 LGHNA and CDR2 YSLEER. The germline V and J ends were trimmed by 4 bases and 0 bases, with 19 bases remaining between them. There are 19 residues in the CDR3. The CDR3 sequence: CASSLSAGQRTSGANVLTF. The CDR3 DNA is TGCGCCAGCAGCCTGTCGGCGGGGCAGCGCACCTCTGGGGCCAACGTCCTGACTTTC.

This clonotype showed up just a few times. V gene TRBV20-1 combines with J gene TRBJ1-3, with a possible D match to TRBD1 (6 bases). The germline gives CDR1 DFQATT, CDR2 SNEGSKA (reference sequence). With 0 bases removed from V and 5 bases from J, the gap between germline ends came to 14 bases. The CDR3 covers 15 residues. This chain's CDR3 is CSARDLAGTRNTIYF. The CDR3 coding sequence is TGCAGTGCTAGAGATTTAGCAGGGACAAGAAACACCATATATTTT.

The genes are TRBV24-1 and TRBJ2-5, with 7 bases that match TRBD2. The CDR3 length is 15 residues. V lost 6 bases to trimming and J lost 0 bases; unmatched junction nucleotides: 6. Germline V CDR1 and CDR2: KGHDR, SFDVKD. CDR3 DNA: TGTGCCACCAGTAAGGGTCGGGGGGACCAAGAGACCCAGTACTTC. It translates to CATSKGRGDQETQYF.

This sequence joins TRBV4-3 and TRBJ2-3; D assignment may be TRBD1 or TRBD2 (6 bases each). Deletions cut 0 bases from V and 3 bases from J, with 19 bases between. CDR1 and CDR2 from the germline V gene are LGHNA and YSLEER. The CDR3 runs to 18 residues. The CDR3 loop is CASSQETLWGARTDTQYF. The CDR3 DNA reads TGCGCCAGCAGCCAAGAGACCCTTTGGGGGGCGAGAACAGATACGCAGTATTTT.

Worth noting for this clonotype: Germline and junction disagree at one end, which may indicate a read error. The chain joins TRBV4-3 to TRBJ1-4; D is undetermined. The CDR3 covers 15 residues. The germline gives CDR1 LGHNA, CDR2 YSLEER. This chain's CDR3 is CASSQDWQTNEKLFF. CDR3 in DNA: TGCGCCAGCAGCCAAGATTGGCAGACTAACGAAAAACTGTTTTTT.

This clonotype was seen more than once but under ten times. This rearrangement joins TRBV6-1 to TRBJ2-7; the match to TRBD2 covers 7 bases. This CDR3 region has 12 residues. Germline CDR1 reads MNHNS; CDR2 reads SASEGT. V dropped 7 bases and J dropped 5; count of bases not matched to a gene: 5. The CDR3 bases are TGTGCCAGCACCCTGGCGGGGGACGAGCAGTACTTC. Its translation is CASTLAGDEQYF.

The chain joins TRBV6-5 to TRBJ1-4; D remains unclear. Germline V gene sequence: CDR1 MNHEY, CDR2 SVGAGI. This CDR3 spans 16 amino acids. With 0 bases removed from V and 10 bases from J, the gap between germline ends came to 18 bases. This chain's CDR3 is CASSYSRQIIFGKLFF. For the CDR3, the DNA is TGTGCCAGCAGTTACTCGAGGCAGATAATATTTGGAAAACTGTTTTTT.

In its sample, this clonotype was seen many times. The V gene is TRBV11-2, the J gene TRBJ2-1, with 10 nucleotides matching TRBD1. With 1 base clipped from V and 2 bases from J, the junction kept 2 bases outside the gene matches. Germline values: CDR1 SGHAT, CDR2 FQNNGV. The CDR3 is made up of 16 amino acids. CDR3 amino acids: CASSLVGQGAYNEQFF. The DNA of the CDR3 is TGTGCCAGCAGCTTAGTAGGACAGGGGGCCTACAATGAGCAGTTCTTC.

This chain connects TRBV10-3 to TRBJ2-6; 12 bases match TRBD1. Trimming at V came to 0 bases and at J to 4 bases, leaving 4 bases not matched to a gene. The germline gives CDR1 ENHRY, CDR2 SYGVKD. The CDR3 has 18 residues. The CDR3 loop is CAISESGTGGAGANVLTF. CDR3 sequence (DNA): TGTGCCATCAGTGAGTCTGGGACAGGGGGCGCCGGGGCCAACGTCCTGACTTTC.

This clonotype was picked up a small number of times. This chain uses TRBV6-5 with TRBJ2-1, with 8 bases identical to TRBD2. Germline CDR1 MNHEY, CDR2 SVGAGI. This CDR3 contains 17 residues. V trimming: 2 bases; J trimming: 8 bases; junction bases outside the gene matches: 14. The CDR3 reads CASSYRSLGREGDEQFF. The CDR3 nucleotides read TGTGCCAGCAGTTACCGCAGCCTCGGACGGGAGGGCGATGAGCAGTTCTTC.

This clonotype was seen a few times. The V call is TRBV24-1, the J call TRBJ2-1, with D possibly TRBD1 on 5 matching bases. Germline V gene lookup returns CDR1 KGHDR and CDR2 SFDVKD. Trimming took off 6 bases at V and 0 bases at J, with 17 bases between the two ends. This CDR3 has 17 amino acids. The CDR3, as DNA: TGTGCCACCAGTAGTAGGCAGGGTCTTAGCTCCTACAATGAGCAGTTCTTC. Translated: CATSSRQGLSSYNEQFF.

This clonotype appeared a few times. The chain links TRBV10-1 to TRBJ1-1; tentatively, D is TRBD1 (6 bases). Germline lookup yields CDR1 WNHNN and CDR2 SYGVQD (reference sequence). Trimming cost V 6 bases and J 9 bases, with 17 bases left between them. The CDR3 length is 13 residues. As DNA, the CDR3 is TGCGCCAGCAGGGAGAGACAGGATCAGAAAGCTTTCTTT. Protein: CASRERQDQKAFF.

This clonotype has only a few counts. At one of its ends the junction is not consistent with the germline gene, which may arise from a read error. This chain links TRBV20-1 with TRBJ2-1, with 10 bases fitting TRBD2. CDR1 is DFQATT, CDR2 SNEGSKA, per germline (reference sequence). The CDR3 has 17 amino acids. The CDR3 DNA follows: TGCTGTGCTAGAGATCGGGTGACTAGCGGGTCCTACAATGAGCAGTTCTTC. This translates into CCARDRVTSGSYNEQFF.

V is TRBV15 and J is TRBJ2-3; tentatively, D is TRBD1 or TRBD2 (5 bases each). This CDR3 spans 15 amino acids. Trimming shortened V by 5 bases and J by 3 bases, and 15 bases separated the two germline ends. CDR1 LNHNV and CDR2 YYDKDF come from the germline V gene (reference sequence). The CDR3 loop is CATSLGPTDTDTQYF. CDR3 nucleotides: TGTGCCACCAGCCTGGGACCAACGGATACAGATACGCAGTATTTT.

This clonotype was observed many times. The rearrangement joins TRBV5-1 to TRBJ1-1; D gene uncertain. The germline V and J ends were trimmed by 3 bases and 3 bases, with 9 bases remaining between them. Germline V gives CDR1 SGHRS, CDR2 YFSETQ. This CDR3 spans 13 amino acids. The CDR3 is CASSSRKDTEAFF. For the CDR3, the DNA is TGCGCCAGCAGCTCCCGAAAGGACACTGAAGCTTTCTTT.

Only a few counts were recorded for this clonotype. The chain has TRBV5-5 and TRBJ1-5; D unclear. This CDR3 comprises 15 residues. Germline V gene data show CDR1 as SGHKS and CDR2 as YYEKEE (reference sequence). The V end lost 0 bases, the J end lost 7 bases, and 14 bases lay between the germline ends. The CDR3 sequence: CASSLGGSQWQPQHF. CDR3 sequence (DNA): TGTGCCAGCAGCTTGGGGGGTTCCCAATGGCAGCCCCAGCATTTT. Using reference TRBV5-5 and TRBJ1-5 for the parts outside the CDR3, the full variable domain is DAGVTQSPTHLIKTRGQQVTLRCSPISGHKSVSWYQQVLGQGPQFIFQYYEKEERGRGNFPDRFSARQFPNYSSELNVNALLLGDSALYLCASSLGGSQWQPQHFGDGTRLSIL.

The chain has TRBV4-1 and TRBJ1-5; 7 nucleotides match TRBD1. The germline V gene encodes CDR1 MGHRA and CDR2 YSYEKL. The trim removed 4 bases at V and 0 bases at J, leaving 15 bases unmatched. The CDR3 is 19 residues long. CDR3 in amino acids: CASSPGGQTRPYSNQPQHF. DNA for the CDR3: TGCGCCAGCAGCCCAGGGGGACAGACGCGCCCCTATAGCAATCAGCCCCAGCATTTT.

In this sample, this clonotype turned up a few times. V usage is TRBV7-8 and J usage is TRBJ2-1, with D uncertain. V was pared by 5 bases and J by 4 bases, with 18 bases between. Germline V gene sequence: CDR1 SGHVS, CDR2 FQNEAQ. This CDR3 has 16 residues. CDR3 loop: CASSQPKDGGYNEQFF. The CDR3 nucleotides are TGTGCCAGCAGCCAACCCAAGGACGGTGGATACAATGAGCAGTTCTTC.